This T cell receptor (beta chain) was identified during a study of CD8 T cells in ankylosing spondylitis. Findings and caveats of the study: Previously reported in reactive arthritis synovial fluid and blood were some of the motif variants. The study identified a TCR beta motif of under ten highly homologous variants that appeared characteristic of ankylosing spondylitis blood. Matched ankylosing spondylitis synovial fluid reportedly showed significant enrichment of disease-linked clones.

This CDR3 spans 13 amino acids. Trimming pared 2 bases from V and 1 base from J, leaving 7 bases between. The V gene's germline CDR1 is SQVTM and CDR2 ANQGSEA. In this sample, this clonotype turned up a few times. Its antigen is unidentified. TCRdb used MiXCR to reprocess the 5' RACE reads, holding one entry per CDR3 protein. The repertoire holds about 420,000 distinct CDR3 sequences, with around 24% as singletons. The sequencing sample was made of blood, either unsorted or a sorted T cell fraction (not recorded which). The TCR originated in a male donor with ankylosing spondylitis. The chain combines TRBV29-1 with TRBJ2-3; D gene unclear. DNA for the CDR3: TGCAGCGTTGAAAGAGCCGGCACAGATACGCAGTATTTT. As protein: CSVERAGTDTQYF.